Each of the 25 T cell receptor beta chains below was sequenced from the same sample in a study of blood T cell repertoires in COVID-19 (dated by TCRdb to 2018 to 2020). Receptor amplification or capture employed the immunoSEQ multiplex PCR assay. TCRdb re-hosts the immuneACCESS table, in-frame sequences only. Its copies lack some clones; in the studies checked, an unresolved V gene accounts for under half of them, and the cause for the rest is not known. The sample has 150,000 or so clones on record, approximately 90% of them singletons. The ten biggest clones cover around 1.4% of the sample. The specimen sequenced was peripheral blood. These receptors were obtained from a woman in her 50s with acute or convalescent COVID-19.

The gene calls are TRBV11-3 and TRBJ2-3, with D perhaps TRBD2 (6 bases). The CDR3 totals 17 residues. Germline lookup yields CDR1 SGHNT and CDR2 YENEEA. Trimming took 4 bases from V and 4 from J, leaving 21 bases between them. As DNA, the CDR3 is TGTGCCAGCAGCTACGGGCCGGGACTTAGAGCCGCAGATACGCAGTATTTT. It is translated as CASSYGPGLRAADTQYF.

The rearrangement links TRBV30 to TRBJ1-4; weak D call: TRBD1 (6 bases). The CDR3 runs to 15 residues. CDR1 and CDR2 (germline): GTSNPN, SVGIG (reference sequence). Trimming took off 1 base at V and 8 bases at J, with 17 bases between the two ends. CDR3: CAWSANGGAREKLFF. The DNA of the CDR3 is TGTGCCTGGAGTGCAAACGGGGGGGCGAGGGAAAAACTGTTTTTT.

The V and J genes are TRBV20-1 and TRBJ2-3; 10 bases fit TRBD2. The V gene's germline CDR1 is DFQATT and CDR2 SNEGSKA (reference sequence). CDR3 length: 11 residues. With V trimmed by 3 bases and J by 13 bases, 4 bases remained unmatched. The CDR3 spells CSASMGLAKYF. DNA for the CDR3: TGCAGTGCTAGCATGGGACTAGCGAAGTATTTT.

The V and J genes are TRBV24-1 and TRBJ2-3, with a tentative D call TRBD1 (5 bases). This CDR3 region has 16 residues. The germline V gene has CDR1 KGHDR and CDR2 SFDVKD. The V gene lost 4 bases and the J gene lost 6 bases, with 19 bases spanning the gap. Here the CDR3 DNA reads TGTGCCACCAGTGACCCAGGGTCCCCAGAACCGGATACGCAGTATTTT. Its protein product is CATSDPGSPEPDTQYF.

V is TRBV5-5 and J is TRBJ1-1; TRBD1 is a possible D gene (5 bases). CDR1 is SGHKS, CDR2 YYEKEE, per germline (reference sequence). The CDR3 spans 15 residues. V shed 4 bases and J shed 0 bases, with 13 bases lying between them. Here the CDR3 reads CASSLTGGVNTEAFF. The CDR3 DNA sequence: TGTGCCAGCAGCCTGACGGGAGGGGTGAACACTGAAGCTTTCTTT.

The chain uses TRBV12-3 or TRBV12-4 and TRBJ2-7, with D tentatively TRBD1 (6 bases). CDR3 length equals 13 residues. The ends were cut back, 3 bases at V and 6 bases at J, with 12 bases in the middle. CDR3 sequence (DNA): TGTGCCAGCAGTTTCTACAGGGCGGTCGAGCAGTACTTC. Protein product: CASSFYRAVEQYF.

The V call is TRBV18, the J call TRBJ1-1, with D uncertain. Germline assignment: CDR1 KGHSH and CDR2 LQKENI. Trimming pared 3 bases from V and 10 bases from J, leaving 15 bases between. The CDR3 sequence is 13 residues long. The CDR3 region has the DNA TGTGCCAGCTCACCGAGCCCTGGGGAGGGAGCTTTCTTT. As protein: CASSPSPGEGAFF.

This rearrangement joins TRBV4-3 to TRBJ1-3; no clear D gene. There are 14 residues in the CDR3. Germline-derived CDR1 and CDR2 are LGHNA and YSLEER. V lost 4 bases, J lost 4 bases, and 11 bases lay in between. The CDR3 spells CASSRGSGGNTIYF. The CDR3 bases are TGCGCCAGCAGCCGAGGGAGTGGGGGAAACACCATATATTTT.

This chain connects TRBV3-1 (or the pseudogene TRBV3-2) to TRBJ1-1, with a tentative D call TRBD1 (5 bases). V was pared by 11 bases and J by 13 bases, with 20 bases between. The CDR3 extends over 11 amino acids. From germline, CDR1 is LGHDT and CDR2 YNNKEL (reference sequence). The DNA for the CDR3 is TGTGCCTCTAAAAAGCAGGGAGGTTATTTCTTT. Translating it yields CASKKQGGYFF.

There are a few counts of this clone. The chain has TRBV7-9 and TRBJ2-3, with 7 bases fitting TRBD2. Germline CDR1 is SEHNR and CDR2 is FQNEAQ (reference sequence). V shed 5 bases, J shed 2 bases, and the junction held 7 bases outside the gene matches. This CDR3 comprises 15 residues. The CDR3 nucleotides read TGTGCCAGCAGCGTGGGAAAGCGGGACACAGATACGCAGTATTTT. It encodes CASSVGKRDTDTQYF.

The rearrangement links TRBV2 to TRBJ1-4, with unresolved D. The V end lost 6 bases, the J end lost 0 bases, and 11 bases lay between the germline ends. The V gene's germline CDR1 is SNHLY and CDR2 FYNNEI. This CDR3 has 15 amino acids. DNA for the CDR3: TGTGCCAGCAGGGAATACAGTGCAACTAATGAAAAACTGTTTTTT. Protein sequence: CASREYSATNEKLFF.

This chain links TRBV3-1 (or the pseudogene TRBV3-2) with TRBJ1-2, with D perhaps TRBD1 (5 bases). Germline V gene sequence: CDR1 LGHDT, CDR2 YNNKEL (reference sequence). CDR3 length: 16 residues. V dropped 0 bases and J dropped 3 bases, with 14 bases sitting between them. CDR3 loop: CASSQDRVPPHYGYTF. CDR3 DNA sequence: TGTGCCAGCAGCCAAGACAGGGTCCCCCCCCACTATGGCTACACCTTC.

This clone was picked up one time. The rearrangement uses TRBV9 and TRBJ2-1; 7 bases line up with TRBD2. This CDR3 comprises 15 residues. CDR1 is SGDLS and CDR2 is YYNGEE in the germline V gene. V was clipped by 2 bases and J by 4 bases; unmatched bases: 6. CDR3 protein: CASSVGRETYNEQFF. The CDR3 DNA follows: TGTGCCAGCAGCGTGGGGCGGGAGACGTACAATGAGCAGTTCTTC.

The CDR3 sequence: CASSQMTGVSYEQYF. CDR3 DNA sequence: TGCGCCAGCAGCCAAATGACAGGGGTATCCTACGAGCAGTACTTC. The gene calls are TRBV4-3 and TRBJ2-7; 8 bases line up with TRBD1. CDR1 is LGHNA and CDR2 is YSLEER in the germline V gene. The trim removed 2 bases at V and 1 base at J, leaving 4 bases unmatched. This CDR3 is built from 15 residues.

This chain connects TRBV27 to TRBJ2-7; D possibly corresponds to TRBD2 (7 bases). CDR1 MNHEY and CDR2 SMNVEV come from the germline V gene (reference sequence). Trimming pared 2 bases from V and 3 bases from J, leaving 14 bases between. The CDR3 has 15 amino acids. Written as DNA, the CDR3 is TGTGCCAGCAGTTTAGGTGTCGGGGGGCGCTACGAGCAGTACTTC. It translates to CASSLGVGGRYEQYF.

V and J are TRBV16 and TRBJ2-3; a weak D match, TRBD1 (5 bases). CDR3 size: 17 residues. V was cut by 0 bases and J by 1 base, with 14 bases left in between. The V gene's germline CDR1 is KGHSY and CDR2 FQNENV. CDR3 in DNA: TGTGCCAGCAGCCAATCGAGGCCAGGGCTAGGCACAGATACGCAGTATTTT. Residues: CASSQSRPGLGTDTQYF.

On this clone itself: Other DNA sequences in the sample encode the same CDR3. This chain connects TRBV10-3 to TRBJ2-2, with a possible D match to TRBD2 (5 bases). This CDR3 has 13 amino acids. Germline assignment: CDR1 ENHRY and CDR2 SYGVKD. V lost 2 bases, J lost 5 bases, and 6 bases lay in between. CDR3 region: CAISERGTGELFF. The CDR3 nucleotides read TGTGCCATCAGTGAGAGAGGGACCGGGGAGCTGTTTTTT.

The chain has TRBV5-1 and TRBJ1-1; no firm D call. Trimming removed 0 bases at V and 1 base at J, with 13 bases between. Per the germline V gene, CDR1 is SGHRS and CDR2 is YFSETQ. The CDR3 is 16 residues long. In DNA form, the CDR3 reads TGCGCCAGCAGCTTGGGGTGGCAGGCCCGGAACACTGAAGCTTTCTTT. The encoded protein is CASSLGWQARNTEAFF.

The rearrangement joins TRBV19 to TRBJ2-2, with a possible D match to TRBD1 (6 bases). CDR3 length: 15 amino acids. Germline V lookup: CDR1 LNHDA, CDR2 SQIVND (reference sequence). V shed 3 bases and J shed 4 bases, with 12 bases lying between them. CDR3 loop: CASSMGRTATGELFF. CDR3 sequence (DNA): TGTGCCAGTAGTATGGGAAGGACAGCCACCGGGGAGCTGTTTTTT.

V is TRBV19 and J is TRBJ1-4; D uncertain. Germline-derived CDR1 and CDR2 are LNHDA and SQIVND (reference sequence). Trimming cost V 4 bases and J 8 bases, with 14 bases left between them. The CDR3 loop spans 14 amino acids. DNA for the CDR3: TGTGCCAGTAGTAGCTCAATTGAGAGAGAAAAACTGTTTTTT. It translates to CASSSSIEREKLFF.

The gene calls are TRBV7-2 and TRBJ2-3; 12 positions agree with TRBD2. V shed 8 bases, J shed 3 bases, and the junction held 9 bases outside the gene matches. The germline V gene encodes CDR1 SGHTA and CDR2 FQGNSA. This CDR3 contains 16 residues. CDR3 loop: CASATNLAGGTDTQYF. The CDR3 bases are TGTGCCAGCGCCACGAATCTAGCGGGAGGGACAGATACGCAGTATTTT.

The V call is TRBV7-2, the J call TRBJ2-7, with TRBD2 identical over 8 bases. In germline, CDR1 is SGHTA, CDR2 FQGNSA. CDR3 length: 14 amino acids. V lost 6 bases and J lost 3; bases outside the gene matches: 7. As DNA, the CDR3 is TGTGCCAGCAGTTCCCGCGGGGGGCTCTACGAGCAGTACTTC. It codes for CASSSRGGLYEQYF.

The chain links TRBV3-1 (or the pseudogene TRBV3-2) to TRBJ2-5; D is unresolved. The CDR3 runs 12 residues. Germline lookup yields CDR1 LGHDT and CDR2 YNNKEL (reference sequence). The V end was cut by 2 bases, the J end by 5 bases, with 6 bases between. CDR3 loop: CASSQRGETQYF. The DNA for the CDR3 is TGTGCCAGCAGCCAACGCGGCGAGACCCAGTACTTC.

The V call is TRBV4-1, the J call TRBJ2-4, with a possible D match to TRBD1 (6 bases). V gave up 0 bases and J gave up 8 bases, with 11 bases separating them. The germline V gene encodes CDR1 MGHRA and CDR2 YSYEKL. The CDR3 totals 14 residues. CDR3 residues: CASSQETSGDIQYF. The DNA of the CDR3 is TGCGCCAGCAGCCAAGAAACGTCAGGGGACATTCAGTACTTC.

The rearrangement joins TRBV10-3 to TRBJ2-3; 10 positions match TRBD1. The CDR3 has 13 amino acids. Germline CDR1 and CDR2: ENHRY and SYGVKD. With 10 bases clipped from V and 3 bases from J, the junction kept 4 bases outside the gene matches. CDR3 sequence: CATGQGGTDTQYF. The DNA of the CDR3 is TGTGCCACCGGACAGGGGGGAACAGATACGCAGTATTTT.